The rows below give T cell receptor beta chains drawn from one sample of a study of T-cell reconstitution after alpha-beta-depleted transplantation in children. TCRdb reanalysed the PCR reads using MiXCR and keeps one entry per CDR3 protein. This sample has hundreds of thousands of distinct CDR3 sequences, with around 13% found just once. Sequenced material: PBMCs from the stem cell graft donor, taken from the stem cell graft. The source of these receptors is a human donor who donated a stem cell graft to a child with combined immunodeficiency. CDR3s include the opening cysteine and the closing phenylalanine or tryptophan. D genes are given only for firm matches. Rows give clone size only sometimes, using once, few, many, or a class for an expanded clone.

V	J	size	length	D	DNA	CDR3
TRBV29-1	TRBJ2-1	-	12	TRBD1	TGCAGCGGGACAGGGATGTTGAATGAGCAGTTCTTC	CSGTGMLNEQFF
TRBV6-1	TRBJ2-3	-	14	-	TGTGCCAGCAGTGACGGGGACGGTGGGGATACGCAGTATTTT	CASSDGDGGDTQYF
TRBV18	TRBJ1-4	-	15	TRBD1	TGTGCCAGCTCATCCGACGGGACAGGATGGGAAAAACTGTTTTTT	CASSSDGTGWEKLFF
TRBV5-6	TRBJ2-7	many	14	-	TGTGCCAGCAGCTTGGGTGGGGTCTCCTACGAGCAGTACTTC	CASSLGGVSYEQYF
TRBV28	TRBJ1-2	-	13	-	TGTGCCAGCAGTTCCGCCAGCTTCTATGGCTACACCTTC	CASSSASFYGYTF
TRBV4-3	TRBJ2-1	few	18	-	TGCGCCAGCAGCCAACAGATCCGGGACACGCTCTCCTACAATGAGCAGTTCTTC	CASSQQIRDTLSYNEQFF
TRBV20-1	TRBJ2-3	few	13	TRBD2	TGCAGTGCCTCTAGCGGCCACACAGATACGCAGTATTTT	CSASSGHTDTQYF
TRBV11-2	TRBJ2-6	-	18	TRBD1	TGTGCCAGCAGCCTGACAGGGCCGCCCCGCTCTGGGGCCAACGTCCTGACTTTC	CASSLTGPPRSGANVLTF
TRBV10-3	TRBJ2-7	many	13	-	TGTGCCATCAGTGAGTCGTGGGACTACGAGCAGTACTTC	CAISESWDYEQYF
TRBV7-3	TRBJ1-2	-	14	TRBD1	TGTGCCAGCAGCGCCGGGACAGGGAGGAATGGCTACACCTTC	CASSAGTGRNGYTF
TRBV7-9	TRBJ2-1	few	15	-	TGTGCCAGCAGCTTAGGACTTAATCCGAGGCATGAGCAGTTCTTC	CASSLGLNPRHEQFF
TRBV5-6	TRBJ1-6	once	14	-	TGTGCCAGCAGCCTCGGGGACCCACGTTCACCCCTCCACTTT	CASSLGDPRSPLHF
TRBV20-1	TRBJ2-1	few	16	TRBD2	TGCAGTGCTAGAGATCCGACTAGCGGGACCTACAATGAGCAGTTCTTC	CSARDPTSGTYNEQFF
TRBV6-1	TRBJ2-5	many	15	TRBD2	TGTGCCAGCAGCGAGGGGACTAGCGGGGAAGAGACCCAGTACTTC	CASSEGTSGEETQYF
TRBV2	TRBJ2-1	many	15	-	TGTGCCAGCAGTGAAGAGATAGCGTCCTACAATGAGCAGTTCTTC	CASSEEIASYNEQFF
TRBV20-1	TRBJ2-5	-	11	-	TGCAGTGCGAACAGGCAAGAGACCCAGTACTTC	CSANRQETQYF
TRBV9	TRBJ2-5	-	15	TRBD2	TGTGCCAGCAGCGTCACCGGGACTAGCTTTGAGACCCAGTACTTC	CASSVTGTSFETQYF
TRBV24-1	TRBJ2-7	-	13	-	TGTGCCACCAGTCCACAGGGCGGCTACGAGCAGTACTTC	CATSPQGGYEQYF
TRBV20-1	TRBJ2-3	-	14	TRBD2	TGCAGTGCTCAAAGCGGGGGGCCTCCAGATACGCAGTATTTT	CSAQSGGPPDTQYF
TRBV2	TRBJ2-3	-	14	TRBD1	TGTGCCACCGATGGACAGGGGAGCACAGATACGCAGTATTTT	CATDGQGSTDTQYF
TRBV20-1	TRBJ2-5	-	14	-	TGCAGTGCTAGAGATCCAGGGGCCTGGGAGACCCAGTACTTC	CSARDPGAWETQYF
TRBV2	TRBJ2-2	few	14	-	TGTGCCAGCGGACTGACTACCGTAGCCGGGGAGCTGTTTTTT	CASGLTTVAGELFF
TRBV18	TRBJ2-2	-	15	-	TGTGCCAGCTCACCAATCAGCAGGGACACCGGGGAGCTGTTTTTT	CASSPISRDTGELFF
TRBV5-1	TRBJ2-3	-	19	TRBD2	TGCGCCAGCAGCTTGAGGATAGCGGGGCTAGGGGTACCCACAGATACGCAGTATTTT	CASSLRIAGLGVPTDTQYF
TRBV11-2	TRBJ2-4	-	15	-	TGTGCCAGCAGCTTAGATCGACCGATGGGAAACATTCAGTACTTC	CASSLDRPMGNIQYF
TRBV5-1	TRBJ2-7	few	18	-	TGCGCCAGCAGCTTGAGGGCCTCTGCCCGGACAGCGCCGAGCGAGCAGTACTTC	CASSLRASARTAPSEQYF
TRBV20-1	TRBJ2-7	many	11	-	TGCAGTGCTAGAGAGACCTACGAGCAGTACTTC	CSARETYEQYF
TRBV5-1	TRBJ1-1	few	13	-	TGCGCCAGCAGCCAGGGTCCTCGCGTTGAAGCTTTCTTT	CASSQGPRVEAFF
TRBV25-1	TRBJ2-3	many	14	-	TGTGCCAGCAGTGAGTTGAGCCTCACAGATACGCAGTATTTT	CASSELSLTDTQYF
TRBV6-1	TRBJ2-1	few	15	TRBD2	TGTGCCAGCAGGGGACTAGCGGGGGCCCGAAATGAGCAGTTCTTC	CASRGLAGARNEQFF
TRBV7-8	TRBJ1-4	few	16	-	TGTGCCAGCAGCTTAGGGCGGGGGGCGTCTAATGAAAAACTGTTTTTT	CASSLGRGASNEKLFF
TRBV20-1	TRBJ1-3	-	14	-	TGCAGTGCAGAAAGGGGGGCGCTTGGAAACACCATATATTTT	CSAERGALGNTIYF
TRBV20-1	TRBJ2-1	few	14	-	TGCAGTGCTAGCCGCGAGCGACCCTACAATGAGCAGTTCTTC	CSASRERPYNEQFF
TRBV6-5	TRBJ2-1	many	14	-	TGTGCCAGCAGTCGCGAGATTTCCTACAATGAGCAGTTCTTC	CASSREISYNEQFF
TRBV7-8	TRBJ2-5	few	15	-	TGTGCCAGCAGCCTACCTTGGCTGTACCAAGAGACCCAGTACTTC	CASSLPWLYQETQYF
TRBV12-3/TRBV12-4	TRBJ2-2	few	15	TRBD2	TGTGCCAGCAGGCGTCCGGGACTAGCGAGCGGGGAGCTGTTTTTT	CASRRPGLASGELFF